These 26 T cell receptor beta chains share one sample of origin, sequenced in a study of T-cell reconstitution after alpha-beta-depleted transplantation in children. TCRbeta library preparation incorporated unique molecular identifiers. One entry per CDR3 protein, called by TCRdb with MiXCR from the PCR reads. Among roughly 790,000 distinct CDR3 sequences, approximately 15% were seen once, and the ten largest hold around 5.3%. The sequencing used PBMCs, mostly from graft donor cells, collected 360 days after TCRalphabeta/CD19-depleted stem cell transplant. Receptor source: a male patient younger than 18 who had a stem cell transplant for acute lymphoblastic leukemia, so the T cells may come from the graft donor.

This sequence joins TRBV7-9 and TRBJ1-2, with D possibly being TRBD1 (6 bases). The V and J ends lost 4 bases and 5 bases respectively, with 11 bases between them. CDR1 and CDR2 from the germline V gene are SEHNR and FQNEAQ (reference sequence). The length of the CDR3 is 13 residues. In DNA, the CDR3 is TGTGCCAGCAGCTGGACAGCCCAATATGGCTACACCTTC. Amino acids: CASSWTAQYGYTF.

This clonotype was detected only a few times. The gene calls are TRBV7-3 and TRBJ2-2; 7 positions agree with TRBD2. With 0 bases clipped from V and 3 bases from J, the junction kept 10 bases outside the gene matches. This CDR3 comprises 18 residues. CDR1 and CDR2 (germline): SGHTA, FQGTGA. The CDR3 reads CASSLTNLAVKDTGELFF. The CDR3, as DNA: TGTGCCAGCAGCTTAACAAACCTAGCGGTAAAGGACACCGGGGAGCTGTTTTTT.

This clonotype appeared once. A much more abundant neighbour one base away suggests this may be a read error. The CDR3 loop is CASTRQGDNADTQYF. CDR3 nucleotides: TGCGCCAGCACTCGGCAGGGAGATAACGCAGATACGCAGTATTTT. The chain joins TRBV4-1 to TRBJ2-3; either TRBD1 or TRBD2 may fit D (5 bases each). V was clipped by 7 bases and J by 4 bases, with 18 bases between them. CDR1 is MGHRA and CDR2 is YSYEKL in the germline V gene. This CDR3 contains 15 residues.

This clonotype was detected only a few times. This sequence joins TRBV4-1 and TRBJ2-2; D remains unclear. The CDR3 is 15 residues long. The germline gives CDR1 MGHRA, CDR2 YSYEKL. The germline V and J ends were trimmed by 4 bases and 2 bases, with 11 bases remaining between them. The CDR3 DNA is TGCGCCAGCAGCCCAGGCCCCCTTAACACCGGGGAGCTGTTTTTT. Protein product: CASSPGPLNTGELFF.

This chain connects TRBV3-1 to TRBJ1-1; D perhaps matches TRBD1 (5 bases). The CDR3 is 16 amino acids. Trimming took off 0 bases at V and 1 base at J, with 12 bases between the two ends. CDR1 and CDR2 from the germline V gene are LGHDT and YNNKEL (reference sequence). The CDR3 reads CASSQEMAGTNTEAFF. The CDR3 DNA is TGTGCCAGCAGCCAAGAAATGGCTGGGACGAACACTGAAGCTTTCTTT. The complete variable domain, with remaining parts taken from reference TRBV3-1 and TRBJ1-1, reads DTAVSQTPKYLVTQMGNDKSIKCEQNLGHDTMYWYKQDSKKFLKIMFSYNNKELIINETVPNRFSPKSPDKAHLNLHINSLELGDSAVYFCASSQEMAGTNTEAFFGQGTRLTVV.

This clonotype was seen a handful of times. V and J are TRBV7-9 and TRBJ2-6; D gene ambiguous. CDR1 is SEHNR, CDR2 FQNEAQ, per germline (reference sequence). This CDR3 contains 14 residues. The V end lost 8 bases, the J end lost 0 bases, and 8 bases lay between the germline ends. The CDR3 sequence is CASSDTSGANVLTF. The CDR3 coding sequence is TGTGCCAGCTCTGACACCTCTGGGGCCAACGTCCTGACTTTC.

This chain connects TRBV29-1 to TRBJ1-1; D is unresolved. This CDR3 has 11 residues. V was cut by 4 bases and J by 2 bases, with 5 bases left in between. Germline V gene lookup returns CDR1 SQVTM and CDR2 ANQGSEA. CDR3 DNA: TGCAGCGTTGGGGTTAACACTGAAGCTTTCTTT. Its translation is CSVGVNTEAFF.

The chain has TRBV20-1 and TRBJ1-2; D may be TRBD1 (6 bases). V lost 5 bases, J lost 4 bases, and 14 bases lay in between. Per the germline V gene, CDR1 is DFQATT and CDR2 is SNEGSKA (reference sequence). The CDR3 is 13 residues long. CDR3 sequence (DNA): TGCAGTGCTTGGCCGGGACACTTCTATGGCTACACCTTC. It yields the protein CSAWPGHFYGYTF.

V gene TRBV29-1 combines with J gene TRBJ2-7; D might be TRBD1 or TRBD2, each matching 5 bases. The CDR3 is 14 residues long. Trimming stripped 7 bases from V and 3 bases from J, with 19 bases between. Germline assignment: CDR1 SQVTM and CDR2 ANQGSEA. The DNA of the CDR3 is TGCAGCGCTGTGGGGGTCCCTCAACTCTACGAGCAGTACTTC. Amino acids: CSAVGVPQLYEQYF.

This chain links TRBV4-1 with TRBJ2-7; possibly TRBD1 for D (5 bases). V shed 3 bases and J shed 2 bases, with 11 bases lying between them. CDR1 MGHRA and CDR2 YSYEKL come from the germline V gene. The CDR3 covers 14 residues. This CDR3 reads CASSHPTGTYEQYF. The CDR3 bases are TGCGCCAGCAGCCACCCAACAGGCACCTACGAGCAGTACTTC.

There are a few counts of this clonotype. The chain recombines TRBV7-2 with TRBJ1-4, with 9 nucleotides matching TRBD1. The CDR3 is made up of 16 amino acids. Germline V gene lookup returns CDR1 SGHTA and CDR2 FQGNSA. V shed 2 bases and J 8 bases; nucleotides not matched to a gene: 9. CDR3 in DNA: TGTGCCAGCAGCTTACGCCCTGGACAGGGGTGGGAAAAACTGTTTTTT. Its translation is CASSLRPGQGWEKLFF.

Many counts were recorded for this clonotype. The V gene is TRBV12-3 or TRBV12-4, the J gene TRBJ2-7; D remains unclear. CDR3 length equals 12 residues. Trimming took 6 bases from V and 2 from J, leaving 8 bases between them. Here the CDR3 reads CASSEPPYEQYF. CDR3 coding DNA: TGTGCCAGCAGCGAACCCCCCTACGAGCAGTACTTC.

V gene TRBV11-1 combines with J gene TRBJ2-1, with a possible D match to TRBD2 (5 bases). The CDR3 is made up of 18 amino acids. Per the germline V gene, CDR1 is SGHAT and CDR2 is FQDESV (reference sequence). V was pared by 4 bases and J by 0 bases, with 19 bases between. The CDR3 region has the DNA TGTGCCAGCAGCTCCCGTAGAGGAGGCGGACCCTCCTACAATGAGCAGTTCTTC. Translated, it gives CASSSRRGGGPSYNEQFF.

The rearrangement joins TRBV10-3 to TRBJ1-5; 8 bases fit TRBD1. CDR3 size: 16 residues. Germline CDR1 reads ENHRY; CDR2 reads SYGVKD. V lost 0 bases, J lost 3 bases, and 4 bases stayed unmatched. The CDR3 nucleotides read TGTGCCATCAGTGAGTCGACAGGGGTAGACAATCAGCCCCAGCATTTT. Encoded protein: CAISESTGVDNQPQHF.

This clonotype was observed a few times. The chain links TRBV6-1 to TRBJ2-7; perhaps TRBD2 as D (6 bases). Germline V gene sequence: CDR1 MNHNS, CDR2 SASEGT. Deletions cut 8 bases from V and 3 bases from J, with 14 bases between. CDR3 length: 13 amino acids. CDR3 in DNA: TGTGCCAGCGGGACTCCCTGGGACTACGAGCAGTACTTC. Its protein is CASGTPWDYEQYF.

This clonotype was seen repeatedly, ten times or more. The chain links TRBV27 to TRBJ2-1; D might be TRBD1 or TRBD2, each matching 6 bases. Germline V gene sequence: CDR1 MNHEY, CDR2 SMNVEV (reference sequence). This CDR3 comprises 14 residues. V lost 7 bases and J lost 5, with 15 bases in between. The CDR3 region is CASNRDSINNEQFF. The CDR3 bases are TGTGCCAGCAACAGGGACTCGATCAACAATGAGCAGTTCTTC.

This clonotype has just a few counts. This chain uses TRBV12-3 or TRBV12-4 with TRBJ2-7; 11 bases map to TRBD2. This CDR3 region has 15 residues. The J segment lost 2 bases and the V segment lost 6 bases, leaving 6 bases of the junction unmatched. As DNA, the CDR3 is TGTGCCAGCAGCCGTAGCGGGAGGGGAACCTACGAGCAGTACTTC. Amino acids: CASSRSGRGTYEQYF.

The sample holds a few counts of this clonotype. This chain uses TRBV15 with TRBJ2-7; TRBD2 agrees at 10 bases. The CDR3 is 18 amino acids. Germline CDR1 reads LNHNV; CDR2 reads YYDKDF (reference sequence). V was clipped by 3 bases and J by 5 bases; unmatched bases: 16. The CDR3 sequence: CATSRVRGLAGEGNEQYF. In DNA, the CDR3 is TGTGCCACCAGCAGGGTCAGGGGGCTAGCGGGAGAGGGCAACGAGCAGTACTTC.

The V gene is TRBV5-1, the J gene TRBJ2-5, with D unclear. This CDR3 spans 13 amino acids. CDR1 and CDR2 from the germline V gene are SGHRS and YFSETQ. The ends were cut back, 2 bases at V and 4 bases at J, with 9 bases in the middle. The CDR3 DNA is TGCGCCAGCAGCTTTATTTTAGCAGAGACCCAGTACTTC. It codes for CASSFILAETQYF.

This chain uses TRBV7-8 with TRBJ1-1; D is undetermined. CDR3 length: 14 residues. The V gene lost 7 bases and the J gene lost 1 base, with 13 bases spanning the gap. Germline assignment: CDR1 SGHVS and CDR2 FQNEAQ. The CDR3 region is CASTKTGRNTEAFF. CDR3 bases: TGTGCCAGCACCAAGACTGGTAGGAACACTGAAGCTTTCTTT.

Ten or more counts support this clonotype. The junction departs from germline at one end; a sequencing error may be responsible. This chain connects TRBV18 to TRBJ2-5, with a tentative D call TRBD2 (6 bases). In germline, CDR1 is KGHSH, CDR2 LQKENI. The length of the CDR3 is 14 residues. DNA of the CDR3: TGCGCCAGCAGCCCGGGACTTTCACAAGAGACCCAGTACTTC. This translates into CASSPGLSQETQYF. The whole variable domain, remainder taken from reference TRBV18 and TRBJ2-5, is NAGVMQNPRHLVRRRGQEARLRCSPMKGHSHVYWYRQLPEEGLKFMVYLQKENIIDESGMPKERFSAEFPKEGPSILRIQQVVRGDSAAYFCASSPGLSQETQYFGPGTRLLVL.

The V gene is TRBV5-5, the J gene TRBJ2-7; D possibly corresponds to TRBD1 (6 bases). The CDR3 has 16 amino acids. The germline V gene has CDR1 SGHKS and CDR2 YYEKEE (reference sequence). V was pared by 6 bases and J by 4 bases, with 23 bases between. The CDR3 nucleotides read TGTGCCAGCACAGGGTCCGCCTGGGGTCAGGGGTACGAGCAGTACTTC. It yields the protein CASTGSAWGQGYEQYF.

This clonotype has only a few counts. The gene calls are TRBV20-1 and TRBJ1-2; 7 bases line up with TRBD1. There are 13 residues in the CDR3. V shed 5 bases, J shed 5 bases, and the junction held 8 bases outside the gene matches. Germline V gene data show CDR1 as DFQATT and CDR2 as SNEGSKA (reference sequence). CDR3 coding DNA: TGCAGTGCTTCGACCGGGACAGCTTATGGCTACACCTTC. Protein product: CSASTGTAYGYTF.

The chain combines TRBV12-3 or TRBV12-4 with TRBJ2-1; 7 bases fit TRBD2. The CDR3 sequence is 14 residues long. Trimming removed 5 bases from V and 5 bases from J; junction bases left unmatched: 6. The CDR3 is CASSTGGWDNEQFF. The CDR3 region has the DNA TGTGCCAGCAGTACCGGGGGGTGGGACAATGAGCAGTTCTTC.

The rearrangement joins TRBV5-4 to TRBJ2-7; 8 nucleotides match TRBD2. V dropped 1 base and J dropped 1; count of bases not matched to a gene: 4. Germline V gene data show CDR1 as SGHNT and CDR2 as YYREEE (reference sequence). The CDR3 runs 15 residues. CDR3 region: CASSLWLAGSYEQYF. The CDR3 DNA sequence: TGTGCCAGCAGCTTGTGGCTAGCGGGTTCCTACGAGCAGTACTTC.

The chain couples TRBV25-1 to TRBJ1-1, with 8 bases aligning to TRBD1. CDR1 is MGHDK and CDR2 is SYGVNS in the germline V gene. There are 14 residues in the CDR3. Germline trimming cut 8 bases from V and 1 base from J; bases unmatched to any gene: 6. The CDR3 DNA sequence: TGTGCCAGCGCACAGGGGGGGAGGAACACTGAAGCTTTCTTT. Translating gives CASAQGGRNTEAFF.